This is a list of T cell receptor beta chains from one sample in a study of PD-1 blockade in classical Hodgkin lymphoma. Clones were sequenced by immunoSEQ multiplex PCR, and TCRdb holds only the in-frame ones, with some missing. The sample shows just under 30,000 clones, over 75% of them seen only once. The starting material was CD4+ T cells from blood, obtained at baseline. Receptor source: a human donor with classical Hodgkin lymphoma. Each CDR3 is given with its conserved first and last residue. D genes are given only for firm matches. Not all rows give a size; the values are once, few, many and, for expanded clones, a class.

size: medium-sized
D: .
J: TRBJ1-2
V: TRBV7-9
CDR3: CASTLGGGYTF
DNA: TGTGCCAGCACCCTCGGAGGGGGCTACACCTTC

size: .
D: .
J: TRBJ2-3
V: TRBV11-2
CDR3: CASNPELVPSTDTQYF
DNA: TGTGCCAGCAACCCAGAATTAGTTCCAAGCACAGATACGCAGTATTTT

size: .
D: .
J: TRBJ2-5
V: TRBV5-1
CDR3: CASSLSAGNQETQYF
DNA: TGCGCCAGCAGCTTGTCCGCGGGAAACCAAGAGACCCAGTACTTC

size: .
D: TRBD1
J: TRBJ2-5
V: TRBV6-7
CDR3: CASSSQHRDRGPRETQYF
DNA: TGTGCCAGCAGTTCGCAACACCGGGACAGGGGGCCCCGGGAGACCCAGTACTTC

size: .
D: TRBD2
J: TRBJ2-5
V: TRBV19
CDR3: CASSRLAGPRDF
DNA: TGTGCCAGTAGTAGGCTAGCGGGTCCCCGGGACTTC

size: .
D: TRBD1
J: TRBJ2-3
V: TRBV14
CDR3: CASMTGRGPPDTQYF
DNA: TGTGCCAGCATGACGGGCAGGGGGCCCCCAGATACGCAGTATTTT

size: .
D: .
J: TRBJ1-5
V: TRBV6-1
CDR3: CASSERAQGQPQHF
DNA: TGTGCCAGCAGTGAAAGGGCACAGGGACAGCCCCAGCATTTT

size: .
D: .
J: TRBJ2-7
V: TRBV19
CDR3: CASTEGGSPREQYF
DNA: TGTGCCAGTACAGAGGGGGGGTCTCCTAGAGAGCAGTACTTC

size: .
D: .
J: TRBJ2-6
V: TRBV6-5
CDR3: CASKDPGANVLTF
DNA: TGTGCCAGCAAAGACCCTGGGGCCAACGTCCTGACTTTC

size: .
D: .
J: TRBJ1-1
V: TRBV1
CDR3: CTSSQDPGLGISTEAFF
DNA: TGCACCAGCAGCCAAGACCCGGGACTGGGGATTTCCACTGAAGCTTTCTTT

size: .
D: .
J: TRBJ2-7
V: TRBV11-2
CDR3: CASSSLPWDGYEQYF
DNA: TGTGCCAGCAGCTCCCTCCCGTGGGATGGCTACGAGCAGTACTTC

size: .
D: TRBD2
J: TRBJ2-7
V: TRBV5-5
CDR3: CASSPSSGYEQYF
DNA: TGTGCCAGCAGCCCATCTAGCGGCTACGAGCAGTACTTC

size: .
D: .
J: TRBJ1-2
V: TRBV21-1
CDR3: CASSRRDRGSHGYTF
DNA: TGTGCCAGCAGCCGGCGGGACAGGGGTAGTCATGGCTACACCTTC

size: .
D: .
J: TRBJ2-1
V: TRBV15
CDR3: CATSRGGTVAYNEQFF
DNA: TGTGCCACCAGCAGAGGGGGGACGGTCGCCTACAATGAGCAGTTCTTC

size: .
D: .
J: TRBJ1-4
V: TRBV28
CDR3: CASSLRVRNEKLFF
DNA: TGTGCCAGCAGTTTACGGGTGAGAAATGAAAAACTGTTTTTT

size: .
D: .
J: TRBJ1-1
V: TRBV19
CDR3: CASSIDVWTANTEAFF
DNA: TGTGCCAGTAGTATAGATGTCTGGACAGCGAACACTGAAGCTTTCTTT

size: .
D: TRBD2
J: TRBJ2-3
V: TRBV11-2
CDR3: CASSLAAGGGTDTQYF
DNA: TGTGCCAGCAGCTTAGCGGCGGGAGGAGGCACAGATACGCAGTATTTT

size: once
D: .
J: TRBJ1-1
V: TRBV5-4
CDR3: CASSPLTRVGTEAFF
DNA: TGTGCCAGCAGCCCCTTGACCAGGGTGGGCACTGAAGCTTTCTTT

size: .
D: .
J: TRBJ2-7
V: TRBV7-6
CDR3: CASSPPFRAEQYF
DNA: TGTGCCAGCAGCCCCCCTTTTAGGGCCGAGCAGTACTTC

size: .
D: .
J: TRBJ2-3
V: TRBV30
CDR3: CAWSQATIVGFPDTQYF
DNA: TGTGCCTGGAGCCAGGCCACTATCGTAGGATTCCCAGATACGCAGTATTTT

size: .
D: .
J: TRBJ2-3
V: TRBV7-9
CDR3: CASSVPGQRTDTQYF
DNA: TGTGCCAGCAGTGTACCGGGACAACGCACAGATACGCAGTATTTT

size: .
D: TRBD2
J: TRBJ2-7
V: TRBV5-1
CDR3: CASSLDSGRPYEQYF
DNA: TGCGCCAGCAGCTTGGATAGCGGGAGGCCCTACGAGCAGTACTTC

size: .
D: .
J: TRBJ2-2
V: TRBV2
CDR3: CASSPPSPNAGELFF
DNA: TGTGCCAGCAGTCCCCCCAGCCCGAACGCCGGGGAGCTGTTTTTT

size: .
D: .
J: TRBJ2-7
V: TRBV5-6
CDR3: CASREGQGMLREQYF
DNA: TGTGCCAGCCGCGAGGGACAAGGGATGCTACGGGAGCAGTACTTC